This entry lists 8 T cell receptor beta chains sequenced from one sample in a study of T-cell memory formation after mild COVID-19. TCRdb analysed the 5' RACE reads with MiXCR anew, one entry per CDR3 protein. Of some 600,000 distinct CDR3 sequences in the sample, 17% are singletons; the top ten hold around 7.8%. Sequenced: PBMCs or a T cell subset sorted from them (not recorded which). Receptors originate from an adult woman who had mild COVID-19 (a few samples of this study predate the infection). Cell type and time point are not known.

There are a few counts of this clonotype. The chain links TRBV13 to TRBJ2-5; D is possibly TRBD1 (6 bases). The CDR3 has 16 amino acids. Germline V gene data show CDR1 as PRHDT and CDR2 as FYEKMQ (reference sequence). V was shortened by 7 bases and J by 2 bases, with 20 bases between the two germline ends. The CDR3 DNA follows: TGTGCCAGCAAATTCGAACAGGGTACTAGGCAAGAGACCCAGTACTTC. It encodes CASKFEQGTRQETQYF.

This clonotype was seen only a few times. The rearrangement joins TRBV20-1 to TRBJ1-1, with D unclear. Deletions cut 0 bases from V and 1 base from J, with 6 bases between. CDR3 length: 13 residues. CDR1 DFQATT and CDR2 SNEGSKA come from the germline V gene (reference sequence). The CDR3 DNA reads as TGCAGTGCTAGAGATCGGAAGAACACTGAAGCTTTCTTT. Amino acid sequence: CSARDRKNTEAFF.

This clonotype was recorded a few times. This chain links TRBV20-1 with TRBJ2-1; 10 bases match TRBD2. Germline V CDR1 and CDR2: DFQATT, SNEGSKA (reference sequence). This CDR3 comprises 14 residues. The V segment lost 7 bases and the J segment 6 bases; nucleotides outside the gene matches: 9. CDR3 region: CSGSTLAGANEQFF. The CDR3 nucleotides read TGCAGTGGTAGTACCCTAGCGGGAGCCAATGAGCAGTTCTTC.

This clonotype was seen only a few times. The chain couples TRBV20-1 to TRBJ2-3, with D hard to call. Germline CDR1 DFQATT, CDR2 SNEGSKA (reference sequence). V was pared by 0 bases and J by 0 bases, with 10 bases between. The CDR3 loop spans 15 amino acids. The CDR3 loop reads CSARERQISTDTQYF. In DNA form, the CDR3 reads TGCAGTGCTAGAGAGCGGCAGATTAGCACAGATACGCAGTATTTT.

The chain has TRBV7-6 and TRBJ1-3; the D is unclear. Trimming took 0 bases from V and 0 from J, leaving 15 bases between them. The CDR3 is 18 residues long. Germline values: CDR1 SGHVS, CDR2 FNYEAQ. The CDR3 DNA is TGTGCCAGCAGCTTAGCGGTGGGAGTTTTGAGCTCTGGAAACACCATATATTTT. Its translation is CASSLAVGVLSSGNTIYF.

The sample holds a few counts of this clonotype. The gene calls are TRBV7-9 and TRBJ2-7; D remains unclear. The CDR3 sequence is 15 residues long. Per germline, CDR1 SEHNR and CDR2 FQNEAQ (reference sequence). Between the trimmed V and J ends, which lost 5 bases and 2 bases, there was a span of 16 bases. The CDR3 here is CASSAGIIGTYEQYF. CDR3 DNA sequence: TGTGCCAGCAGCGCTGGGATCATTGGCACCTACGAGCAGTACTTC. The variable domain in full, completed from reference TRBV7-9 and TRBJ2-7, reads DTGVSQNPRHKITKRGQNVTFRCDPISEHNRLYWYRQTLGQGPEFLTYFQNEAQLEKSRLLSDRFSAERPKGSFSTLEIQRTEQGDSAMYLCASSAGIIGTYEQYFGPGTRLTVT.

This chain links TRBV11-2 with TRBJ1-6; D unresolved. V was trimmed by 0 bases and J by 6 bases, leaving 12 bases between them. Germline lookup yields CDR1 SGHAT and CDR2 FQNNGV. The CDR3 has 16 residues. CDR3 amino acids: CASSLEGGIRNSPLHF. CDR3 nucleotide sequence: TGTGCCAGCAGCTTAGAAGGAGGGATCCGTAATTCACCCCTCCACTTT.

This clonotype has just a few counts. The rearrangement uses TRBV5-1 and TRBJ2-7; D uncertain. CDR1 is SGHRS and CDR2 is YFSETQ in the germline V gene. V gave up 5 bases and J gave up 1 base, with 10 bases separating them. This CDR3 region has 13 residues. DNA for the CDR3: TGCGCCAGCAGATCGGAGACTTCCTACGAGCAGTACTTC. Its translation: CASRSETSYEQYF.